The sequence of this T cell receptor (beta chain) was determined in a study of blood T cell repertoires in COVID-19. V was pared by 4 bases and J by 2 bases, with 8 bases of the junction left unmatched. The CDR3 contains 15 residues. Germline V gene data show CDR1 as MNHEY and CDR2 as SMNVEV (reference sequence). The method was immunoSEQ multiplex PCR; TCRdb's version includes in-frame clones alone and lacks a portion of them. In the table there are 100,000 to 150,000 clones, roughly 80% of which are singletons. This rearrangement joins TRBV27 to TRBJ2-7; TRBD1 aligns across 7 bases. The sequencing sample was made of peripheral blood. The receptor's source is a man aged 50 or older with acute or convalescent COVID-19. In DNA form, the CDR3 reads TGTGCCAGCAGTTCAACACAGGGGCTACCCTACGAGCAGTACTTC. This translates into CASSSTQGLPYEQYF.